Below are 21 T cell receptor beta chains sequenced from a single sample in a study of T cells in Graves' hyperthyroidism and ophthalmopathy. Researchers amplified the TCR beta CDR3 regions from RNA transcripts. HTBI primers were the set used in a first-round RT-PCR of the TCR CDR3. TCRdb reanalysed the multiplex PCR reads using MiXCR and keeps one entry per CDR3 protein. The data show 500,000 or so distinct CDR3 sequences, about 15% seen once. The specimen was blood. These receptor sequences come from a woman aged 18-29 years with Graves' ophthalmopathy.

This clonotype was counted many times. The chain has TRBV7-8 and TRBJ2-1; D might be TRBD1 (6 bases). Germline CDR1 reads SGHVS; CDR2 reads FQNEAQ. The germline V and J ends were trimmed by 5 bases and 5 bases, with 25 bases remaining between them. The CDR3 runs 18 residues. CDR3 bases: TGTGCCAGCAGCCCACCACTACGGATGGACAGCCGACACAATGAGCAGTTCTTC. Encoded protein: CASSPPLRMDSRHNEQFF.

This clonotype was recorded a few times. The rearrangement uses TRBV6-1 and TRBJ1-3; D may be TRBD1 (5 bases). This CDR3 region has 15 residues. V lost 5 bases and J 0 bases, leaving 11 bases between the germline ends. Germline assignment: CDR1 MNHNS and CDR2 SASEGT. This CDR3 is CASSFQGFSGNTIYF. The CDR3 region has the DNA TGTGCCAGCAGTTTCCAGGGATTCTCTGGAAACACCATATATTTT.

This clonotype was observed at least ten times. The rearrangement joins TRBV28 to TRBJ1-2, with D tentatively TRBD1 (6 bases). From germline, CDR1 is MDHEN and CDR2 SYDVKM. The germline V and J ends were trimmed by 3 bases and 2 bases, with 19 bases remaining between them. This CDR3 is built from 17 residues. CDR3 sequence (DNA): TGTGCCAGCAGTTTCTTAAATCAGAGGGGGGGAAACTATGGCTACACCTTC. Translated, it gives CASSFLNQRGGNYGYTF.

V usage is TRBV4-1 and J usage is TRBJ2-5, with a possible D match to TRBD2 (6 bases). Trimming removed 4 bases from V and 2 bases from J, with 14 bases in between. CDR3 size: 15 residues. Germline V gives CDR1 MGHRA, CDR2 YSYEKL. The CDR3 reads CASSRRDAHQETQYF. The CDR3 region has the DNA TGCGCCAGCAGCCGGAGGGACGCTCATCAAGAGACCCAGTACTTC.

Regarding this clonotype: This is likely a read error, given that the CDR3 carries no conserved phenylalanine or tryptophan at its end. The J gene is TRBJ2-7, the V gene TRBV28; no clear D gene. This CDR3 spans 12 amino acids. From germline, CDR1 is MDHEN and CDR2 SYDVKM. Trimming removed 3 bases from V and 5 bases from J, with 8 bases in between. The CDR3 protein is CASSLGSDEQYL. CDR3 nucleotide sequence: TGTGCCAGCAGTTTGGGCTCAGACGAGCAGTACCTC.

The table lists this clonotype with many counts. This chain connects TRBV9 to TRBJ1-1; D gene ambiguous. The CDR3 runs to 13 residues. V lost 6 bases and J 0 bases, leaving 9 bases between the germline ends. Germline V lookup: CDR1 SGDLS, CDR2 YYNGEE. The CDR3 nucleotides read TGTGCCAGCAAAAAAGTCCTGAACACTGAAGCTTTCTTT. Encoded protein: CASKKVLNTEAFF.

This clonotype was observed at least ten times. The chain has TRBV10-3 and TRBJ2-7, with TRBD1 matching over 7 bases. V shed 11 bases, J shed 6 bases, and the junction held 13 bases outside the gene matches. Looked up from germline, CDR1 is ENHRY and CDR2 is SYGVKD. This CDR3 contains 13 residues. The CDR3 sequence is CAGQDREGSEQYF. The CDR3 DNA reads TGTGCCGGACAAGACAGGGAAGGGAGCGAGCAGTACTTC.

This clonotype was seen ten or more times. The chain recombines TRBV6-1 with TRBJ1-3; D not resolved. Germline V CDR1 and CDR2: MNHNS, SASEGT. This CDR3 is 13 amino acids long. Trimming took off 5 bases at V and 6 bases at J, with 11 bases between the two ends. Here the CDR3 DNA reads TGTGCCAGCAGTACCGGGTCAGCAAACACCATATATTTT. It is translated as CASSTGSANTIYF.

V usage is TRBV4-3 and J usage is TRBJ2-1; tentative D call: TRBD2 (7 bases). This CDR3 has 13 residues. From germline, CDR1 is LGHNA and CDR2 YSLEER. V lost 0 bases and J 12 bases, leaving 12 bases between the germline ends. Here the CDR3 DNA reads TGCGCCAGCAGCCAAGATCTGCGGGGGCGGCAGTTCTTC. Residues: CASSQDLRGRQFF.

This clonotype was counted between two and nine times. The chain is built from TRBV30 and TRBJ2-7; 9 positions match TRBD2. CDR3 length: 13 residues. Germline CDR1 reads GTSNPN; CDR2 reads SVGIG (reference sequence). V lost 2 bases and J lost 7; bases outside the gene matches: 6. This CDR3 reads CAWSSSGTGEQYF. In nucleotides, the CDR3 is TGTGCCTGGAGTTCTAGCGGGACGGGGGAGCAGTACTTC.

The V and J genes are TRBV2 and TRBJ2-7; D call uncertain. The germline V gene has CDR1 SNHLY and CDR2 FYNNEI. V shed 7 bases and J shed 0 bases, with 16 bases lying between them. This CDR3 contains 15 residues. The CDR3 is CASTYIETSSYEQYF. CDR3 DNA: TGTGCCAGCACCTATATAGAAACGAGCTCCTACGAGCAGTACTTC.

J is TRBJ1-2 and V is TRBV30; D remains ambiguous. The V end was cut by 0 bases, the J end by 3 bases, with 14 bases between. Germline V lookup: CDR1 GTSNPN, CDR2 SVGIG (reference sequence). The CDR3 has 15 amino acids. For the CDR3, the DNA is TGTGCCTGGAGTGTACTTCGGGGTGGGCACTATGGCTACACCTTC. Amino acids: CAWSVLRGGHYGYTF. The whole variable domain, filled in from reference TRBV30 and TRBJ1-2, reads SQTIHQWPATLVQPVGSPLSLECTVEGTSNPNLYWYRQAAGRGLQLLFYSVGIGQISSEVPQNLSASRPQDRQFILSSKKLLLSDSGFYLCAWSVLRGGHYGYTFGSGTRLTVV.

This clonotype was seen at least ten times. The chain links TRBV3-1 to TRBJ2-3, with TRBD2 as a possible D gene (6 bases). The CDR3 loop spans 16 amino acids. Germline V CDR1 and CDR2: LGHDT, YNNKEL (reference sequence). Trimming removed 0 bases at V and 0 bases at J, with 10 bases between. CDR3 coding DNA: TGTGCCAGCAGCCAAGAGGGTCTAGCGAGCACAGATACGCAGTATTTT. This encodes CASSQEGLASTDTQYF.

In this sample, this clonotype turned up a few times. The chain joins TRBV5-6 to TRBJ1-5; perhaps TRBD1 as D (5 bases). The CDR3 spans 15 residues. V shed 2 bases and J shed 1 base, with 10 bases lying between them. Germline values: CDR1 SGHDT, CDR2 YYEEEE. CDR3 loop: CASSFKGISNQPQHF. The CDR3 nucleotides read TGTGCCAGCAGCTTTAAGGGGATCAGCAATCAGCCCCAGCATTTT.

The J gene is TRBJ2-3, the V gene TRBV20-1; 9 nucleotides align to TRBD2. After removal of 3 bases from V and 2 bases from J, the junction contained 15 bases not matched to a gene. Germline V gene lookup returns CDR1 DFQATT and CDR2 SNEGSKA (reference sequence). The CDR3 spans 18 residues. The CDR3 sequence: CSASGGLAISMTTDTQYF. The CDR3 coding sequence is TGCAGTGCTAGCGGGGGACTAGCAATCTCTATGACCACAGATACGCAGTATTTT.

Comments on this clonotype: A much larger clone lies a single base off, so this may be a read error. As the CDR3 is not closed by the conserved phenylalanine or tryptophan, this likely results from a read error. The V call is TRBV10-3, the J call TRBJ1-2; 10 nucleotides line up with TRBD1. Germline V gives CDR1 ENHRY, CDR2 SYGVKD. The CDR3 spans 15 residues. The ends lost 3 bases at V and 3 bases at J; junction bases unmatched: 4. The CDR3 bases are TGTGCCATCAGTGACCGGACAGGGGGATACTATGGCTACACCTGC. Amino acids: CAISDRTGGYYGYTC.

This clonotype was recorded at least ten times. The CDR3 DNA is TGTGCCAGCAGGGGAACTAGCGGGAGCACAGATACGCAGTATTTT. Translating it yields CASRGTSGSTDTQYF. The genes are TRBV2 and TRBJ2-3; the match to TRBD2 covers 9 bases. The CDR3 contains 15 residues. V lost 6 bases, J lost 0 bases, and 4 bases stayed unmatched. Germline V lookup: CDR1 SNHLY, CDR2 FYNNEI.

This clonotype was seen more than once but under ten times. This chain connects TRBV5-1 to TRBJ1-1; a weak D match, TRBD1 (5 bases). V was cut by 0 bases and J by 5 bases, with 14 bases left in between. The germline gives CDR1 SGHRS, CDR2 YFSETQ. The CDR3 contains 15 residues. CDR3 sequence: CASSLDRLSGTEAFF. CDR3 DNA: TGCGCCAGCAGCTTGGACAGGTTGTCGGGGACTGAAGCTTTCTTT.

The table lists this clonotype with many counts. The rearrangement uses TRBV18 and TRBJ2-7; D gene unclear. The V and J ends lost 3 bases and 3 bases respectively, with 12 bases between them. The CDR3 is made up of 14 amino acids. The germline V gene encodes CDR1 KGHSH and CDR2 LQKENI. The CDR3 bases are TGTGCCAGCTCACCCCCAGTATCGAACTACGAGCAGTACTTC. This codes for CASSPPVSNYEQYF.

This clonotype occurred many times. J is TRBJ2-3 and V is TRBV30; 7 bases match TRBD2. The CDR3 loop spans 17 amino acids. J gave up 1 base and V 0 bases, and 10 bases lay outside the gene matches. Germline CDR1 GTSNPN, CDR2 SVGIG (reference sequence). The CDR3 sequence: CAWSVRLASKGTDTQYF. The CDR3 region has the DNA TGTGCCTGGAGTGTACGACTAGCCTCCAAGGGCACAGATACGCAGTATTTT.

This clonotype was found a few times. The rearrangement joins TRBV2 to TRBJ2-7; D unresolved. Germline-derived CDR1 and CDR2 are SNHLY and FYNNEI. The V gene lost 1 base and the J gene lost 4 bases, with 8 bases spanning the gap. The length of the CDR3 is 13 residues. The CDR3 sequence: CASSEGVVYEQYF. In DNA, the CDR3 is TGTGCCAGCAGTGAAGGGGTAGTTTACGAGCAGTACTTC.